Listed below are T cell receptor beta chains from one sample, sequenced in a study of blood T cell repertoires in COVID-19. Measured with immunoSEQ multiplex PCR; TCRdb has only the in-frame clones, and not every one. The sample records 190,000 or so clones, around 80% being singletons. The sequenced sample was peripheral blood. The receptors derive from a man in his fifties or sixties who had recovered from COVID-19. CDR3s include the opening cysteine and the closing phenylalanine or tryptophan. The D gene is left open where the match is weak. A row's size may be missing; if present it is once, few, many or a size class.

TRBD2	15	TRBV9	TRBJ2-5	.	CASSGGGWIGETQYF	TGTGCCAGCAGCGGCGGGGGGTGGATCGGCGAGACCCAGTACTTC
.	14	TRBV28	TRBJ2-3	.	CASRSVAVTDTQYF	TGTGCCAGCAGATCCGTAGCGGTCACAGATACGCAGTATTTT
TRBD1	15	TRBV6-5	TRBJ1-3	few	CASSPDRQTGNTIYF	TGTGCCAGCAGCCCGGACAGGCAGACTGGAAACACCATATATTTT
.	13	TRBV6-5	TRBJ1-4	.	CASSYGRNEKLFF	TGTGCCAGCAGTTACGGCAGGAATGAAAAACTGTTTTTT
.	15	TRBV30	TRBJ1-3	.	CAWRGTDTSGNTIYF	TGTGCCTGGAGAGGGACTGACACCTCTGGAAACACCATATATTTT
.	14	TRBV28	TRBJ2-1	.	CASRPPDFYNEQFF	TGTGCCAGCAGACCCCCGGACTTCTACAATGAGCAGTTCTTC
.	15	TRBV5-1	TRBJ2-7	many	CASSSNSGAAYEQYF	TGCGCCAGCAGCTCGAATTCGGGAGCAGCCTACGAGCAGTACTTC
.	17	TRBV4-1	TRBJ2-1	.	CASSQDGEGVAYNEQFF	TGCGCCAGCAGCCAAGATGGTGAGGGAGTGGCCTACAATGAGCAGTTCTTC
.	15	TRBV2	TRBJ2-7	.	CASSVQVAVSYEQYF	TGTGCCAGCAGTGTTCAGGTAGCGGTATCCTACGAGCAGTACTTC
.	14	TRBV19	TRBJ2-1	.	CASSMMGSLNEQFF	TGTGCCAGTAGTATGATGGGGAGCCTCAATGAGCAGTTCTTC
TRBD1	14	TRBV6-5	TRBJ1-6	.	CASTRGQENSPLHF	TGTGCCAGCACCAGAGGACAGGAAAATTCACCCCTCCACTTT
TRBD2	17	TRBV24-1	TRBJ2-1	once	CATSDLQGLAGVNEQFF	TGTGCCACCAGTGATCTCCAGGGACTAGCGGGAGTCAATGAGCAGTTCTTC
.	17	TRBV5-6	TRBJ1-1	.	CASSSELGGIINTEAFF	TGTGCCAGCAGCTCCGAATTGGGGGGGATTATTAACACTGAAGCTTTCTTT
.	13	TRBV6-2/TRBV6-3	TRBJ1-1	.	CASSTRGIREAFF	TGTGCCAGCAGTACACGAGGGATCCGTGAAGCTTTCTTT
.	14	TRBV19	TRBJ2-7	.	CASSILGNLRVQYF	TGTGCCAGTAGTATTCTCGGGAACCTACGCGTGCAGTACTTC
.	14	TRBV27	TRBJ2-3	.	CASSLRTEGDTQYF	TGTGCCAGCAGTTTAAGGACAGAAGGGGATACGCAGTATTTT
TRBD2	18	TRBV4-3	TRBJ2-2	.	CASSQGSTSGRRTGELFF	TGCGCCAGCAGCCAAGGTTCGACTAGCGGGAGGAGAACCGGGGAGCTGTTTTTT
TRBD2	12	TRBV3-1/TRBV3-2	TRBJ2-5	.	CASSQVAGTQYF	TGTGCCAGCAGCCAAGTAGCGGGAACCCAGTACTTC
TRBD1	16	TRBV7-9	TRBJ2-1	.	CASSLPDRGGYNEQFF	TGTGCCAGCAGCTTACCCGACAGGGGGGGCTACAATGAGCAGTTCTTC
TRBD2	15	TRBV5-6	TRBJ2-3	.	CASSKRLAYTDTQYF	TGTGCCAGCAGCAAGAGACTAGCGTACACAGATACGCAGTATTTT
.	15	TRBV6-5	TRBJ1-1	.	CASHEIPTVNTEAFF	TGTGCCAGCCACGAGATCCCAACAGTGAACACTGAAGCTTTCTTT
TRBD2	15	TRBV7-2	TRBJ2-3	.	CASSPLAGVGDTQYF	TGTGCCAGCAGCCCTCTAGCGGGAGTAGGAGATACGCAGTATTTT
.	15	TRBV5-1	TRBJ1-1	.	CASSLVGGQGTEAFF	TGCGCCAGCAGCTTGGTGGGGGGTCAGGGCACTGAAGCTTTCTTT
.	14	TRBV9	TRBJ2-1	many	CASKVADSYNEQFF	TGTGCCAGCAAAGTAGCGGACTCCTACAATGAGCAGTTCTTC
TRBD2	14	TRBV30	TRBJ2-5	few	CALGLAGGQETQYF	TGTGCCCTCGGACTAGCGGGAGGCCAAGAGACCCAGTACTTC
TRBD2	13	TRBV7-3	TRBJ2-1	medium-sized	CASSLTSGGEQFF	TGTGCCAGCAGCTTAACGTCCGGGGGGGAGCAGTTCTTC
TRBD2	19	TRBV4-3	TRBJ2-2	.	CASSQDPLAGGIGIGELFF	TGCGCCAGCAGCCAAGATCCCCTAGCGGGAGGGATTGGGATCGGGGAGCTGTTTTTT
.	18	TRBV6-1	TRBJ2-6	.	CASSEGLVRFSGANVLTF	TGTGCCAGCAGTGAAGGTTTGGTGAGATTCTCTGGGGCCAACGTCCTGACTTTC
.	14	TRBV2	TRBJ1-3	.	CASSGAGSGNTIYF	TGTGCCAGCAGTGGGGCGGGCTCTGGAAACACCATATATTTT